The next 8 T cell receptor beta chains were all read from a single sample in a study of T cells in Graves' hyperthyroidism and ophthalmopathy. What was amplified from RNA transcripts were TCR beta CDR3 regions. HTBI primers were the set used in a first-round RT-PCR of the TCR CDR3. TCRdb itself ran the multiplex PCR reads through MiXCR, one entry per CDR3 protein. The sample holds more than 350,000 distinct CDR3 sequences, 14% to 15% seen once. Sequenced sample: blood. The receptors were sampled from a woman under 40 with Graves' hyperthyroidism.

V and J are TRBV6-1 and TRBJ2-3; D is undetermined. V was cut by 1 base and J by 0 bases, with 8 bases left in between. CDR3 size: 15 residues. Germline CDR1 MNHNS, CDR2 SASEGT. In DNA, the CDR3 is TGTGCCAGCAGTGAAGGGCGGTCTAGCACAGATACGCAGTATTTT. This gives the protein CASSEGRSSTDTQYF.

The chain carries TRBV20-1 and TRBJ1-5; 7 nucleotides line up with TRBD1. Losses at the gene ends were 0 bases for V and 3 bases for J; bases not matched to a gene: 8. In germline, CDR1 is DFQATT, CDR2 SNEGSKA (reference sequence). The CDR3 runs to 16 residues. DNA for the CDR3: TGCAGTGCTAGAGATCGCAGACAGGGATACAATCAGCCCCAGCATTTT. It is translated as CSARDRRQGYNQPQHF.

This clonotype was observed many times. The chain uses TRBV18 and TRBJ1-1, with 7 bases identical to TRBD1. Germline lookup yields CDR1 KGHSH and CDR2 LQKENI. With V trimmed by 1 base and J by 2 bases, 1 base remained unmatched. This CDR3 spans 14 amino acids. This CDR3 is CASSPRDSNTEAFF. CDR3 DNA: TGTGCCAGCTCACCACGGGACAGCAACACTGAAGCTTTCTTT.

This clonotype has ten or more counts. J is TRBJ2-7 and V is TRBV11-2; D is perhaps TRBD1 (7 bases). The CDR3 runs to 17 residues. Per germline, CDR1 SGHAT and CDR2 FQNNGV. With 7 bases removed from V and 4 bases from J, the gap between germline ends came to 26 bases. The CDR3 loop reads CASTLLGRAGQRYEQYF. CDR3 DNA sequence: TGTGCCAGCACTCTCCTCGGGCGGGCGGGACAGAGATACGAGCAGTACTTC.

A few counts support this clonotype. The chain carries TRBV5-6 and TRBJ1-2, with a tentative D call TRBD1 (6 bases). Trimming took off 3 bases at V and 4 bases at J, with 10 bases between the two ends. The CDR3 contains 13 residues. Germline V lookup: CDR1 SGHDT, CDR2 YYEEEE. CDR3 DNA sequence: TGTGCCAGCAGCTCAAGGGGGGGCTATGGCTACACCTTC. As protein: CASSSRGGYGYTF. Drawing the rest from reference TRBV5-6 and TRBJ1-2, the complete variable domain is DAGVTQSPTHLIKTRGQQVTLRCSPKSGHDTVSWYQQALGQGPQFIFQYYEEEERQRGNFPDRFSGHQFPNYSSELNVNALLLGDSALYLCASSSRGGYGYTFGSGTRLTVV.

This clonotype was recorded at least ten times. This chain joins TRBV5-6 and TRBJ2-5; 7 nucleotides align to TRBD1. The CDR3 loop spans 15 amino acids. Trimming removed 4 bases from V and 3 bases from J; junction bases left unmatched: 9. Per germline, CDR1 SGHDT and CDR2 YYEEEE. The CDR3 bases are TGTGCCAGCAGCCCGACGACAGGGAGTGAAGAGACCCAGTACTTC. Translated: CASSPTTGSEETQYF.

In regard to this clonotype: The final CDR3 position lacks the conserved phenylalanine or tryptophan, pointing to a likely read error. The CDR3 here is CASSLAGGPSYNEQFS. CDR3 nucleotides: TGTGCCAGCAGCTTAGCGGGAGGGCCCTCCTACAATGAGCAGTTCTCC. The chain combines TRBV7-9 with TRBJ2-1; TRBD2 agrees at 7 bases. J lost 0 bases, V lost 0 bases, and 2 bases had no gene match. Germline V CDR1 and CDR2: SEHNR, FQNEAQ (reference sequence). The CDR3 runs to 16 residues.

This chain links TRBV5-1 with TRBJ1-2, with no clear D. The germline CDR1 and CDR2 sequences are SGHRS and YFSETQ. CDR3 length equals 17 residues. V lost 0 bases and J lost 4, with 19 bases in between. The CDR3 coding sequence is TGCGCCAGCAGCTTGGAGGCAGAGCCCCCTTCACCCTATGGCTACACCTTC. It translates to CASSLEAEPPSPYGYTF.